Each of the 5 T cell receptor beta chains below was sequenced from the same sample in a study of blood T cell repertoires in COVID-19. Only in-frame clones appear in the TCRdb table, and some are missing; sequencing was by immunoSEQ multiplex PCR. The sample contains around 300,000 clones, around 90% of which appear only once. The specimen was peripheral blood. The receptor set was obtained from a middle-aged woman with COVID-19, enrolled during active disease.

The chain joins TRBV4-1 to TRBJ2-2; D might be TRBD2 (6 bases). CDR3 length: 14 residues. Germline V gives CDR1 MGHRA, CDR2 YSYEKL. The germline V and J ends were trimmed by 3 bases and 5 bases, with 10 bases remaining between them. The CDR3 DNA is TGCGCCAGCAGCCAGACTAGGGGAACCGGGGAGCTGTTTTTT. It codes for CASSQTRGTGELFF.

The chain joins TRBV28 to TRBJ1-4, with D perhaps matching TRBD1 (6 bases). The CDR3 runs to 15 residues. Germline loops: CDR1 MDHEN, CDR2 SYDVKM. With 6 bases removed from V and 2 bases from J, the gap between germline ends came to 13 bases. The CDR3 loop is CASSTTGLTNEKLFF. Here the CDR3 DNA reads TGTGCCAGCAGCACCACAGGGCTGACTAATGAAAAACTGTTTTTT.

The chain carries TRBV7-9 and TRBJ2-3; tentatively, D is TRBD1 (8 bases). Germline loops: CDR1 SEHNR, CDR2 FQNEAQ (reference sequence). CDR3 length equals 17 residues. The ends were cut back, 4 bases at V and 0 bases at J, with 17 bases in the middle. As DNA, the CDR3 is TGTGCCAGCAGCTGGAACAGGGGGGGAATTAGCACAGATACGCAGTATTTT. This sequence encodes CASSWNRGGISTDTQYF.

The genes are TRBV5-1 and TRBJ2-1; 10 bases align to TRBD2. This CDR3 spans 14 amino acids. After removal of 5 bases from V and 11 bases from J, the junction contained 10 bases not matched to a gene. CDR1 is SGHRS and CDR2 is YFSETQ in the germline V gene. The CDR3 DNA is TGCGCCAGCAGTAGCGGGGGGATTTATCTTCAGCAGTTCTTC. Protein sequence: CASSSGGIYLQQFF.

The chain carries TRBV3-1 (or the pseudogene TRBV3-2) and TRBJ2-7; 7 bases are shared with TRBD2. CDR3 length equals 13 residues. V was pared by 4 bases and J by 6 bases, with 6 bases of the junction left unmatched. CDR1 is LGHDT and CDR2 is YNNKEL in the germline V gene (reference sequence). CDR3 bases: TGTGCCAGCAGCCGGGAGGGGTTGGGCGAGCAGTACTTC. Its translation is CASSREGLGEQYF.